A selection of T cell receptor beta chains follows, all from one sample in a study of shared clonotypes between healthy human individuals. Produced via immunoSEQ multiplex PCR; TCRdb's table is partial and in-frame only. The sample holds nearly 1,000,000 clones, 60% to 85% seen once. The sample comprised memory CD4+ T cells sorted from blood. The origin of the receptors is a young man in good health. Both conserved end residues are part of each CDR3. D genes are given only for firm matches. Rows give clone size only sometimes, using once, few, many, or a class for an expanded clone.

V gene,D gene,J gene,clone size,CDR3 DNA,CDR3 protein
TRBV21-1,NA,TRBJ2-1,NA,TGTGCCAGCAGCAAATCCAGCGGGAGAAACTCCTACAATGAGCAGTTCTTC,CASSKSSGRNSYNEQFF
TRBV5-1,TRBD1,TRBJ2-5,NA,TGCGCCAGCAGCGGGACAGGGGCGCCGGAGACCCAGTACTTC,CASSGTGAPETQYF
TRBV28,NA,TRBJ1-1,NA,TGTGCCAGCAGTCGACTGCGACCGGGGAACACTGAAGCTTTCTTT,CASSRLRPGNTEAFF
TRBV28,NA,TRBJ1-1,NA,TGTGCCAGCAAACACATGACAGGCGCTGAAGCTTTCTTT,CASKHMTGAEAFF
TRBV4-2,NA,TRBJ2-3,NA,TGTGCCAGCAGCCAAGGGGAGGCGTCCGGAGATACGCAGTATTTT,CASSQGEASGDTQYF
TRBV10-3,NA,TRBJ2-1,NA,TGTGCCATCAGTCCCAACCAGATGTATGAGCAGTTCTTC,CAISPNQMYEQFF
TRBV11-2,NA,TRBJ1-3,NA,TGTGCCAGCAGCTTACGCAGGAGCACTGGAAACACCATATATTTT,CASSLRRSTGNTIYF
TRBV19,TRBD1,TRBJ2-7,NA,TGTGCCAGTAGTATGGGACAGACCTCCTACGAGCAGTACTTC,CASSMGQTSYEQYF
TRBV27,TRBD1,TRBJ1-1,NA,TGTGCCAGTTGGCGGGACAGAAACACTGAAGCTTTCTTT,CASWRDRNTEAFF
TRBV18,NA,TRBJ2-5,NA,TGTGCCAGCTCACCGATTGGGGGCTCGGAGACCCAGTACTTC,CASSPIGGSETQYF
TRBV19,NA,TRBJ2-7,NA,TGTGCCAGTAGTACCGGGACTGGCTACGAGCAGTACTTC,CASSTGTGYEQYF
TRBV2,NA,TRBJ1-1,few,TGTGCCAGCAGTGAACAGGGTTCCAGTGAAGCTTTCTTT,CASSEQGSSEAFF
TRBV7-9,TRBD1,TRBJ2-7,NA,TGTGCCAGCAGCTTAGAAGGACAGGGTATGAAGCAGTACTTC,CASSLEGQGMKQYF
TRBV18,NA,TRBJ2-2,NA,TGTGCCAGCTCACCAGTGATGGGACGAGCTAACACCGGGGAGCTGTTTTTT,CASSPVMGRANTGELFF
TRBV5-1,NA,TRBJ1-5,once,TGCGCCAGCAGCTCCGGACCCTTAGGTCAGCCCCAGCATTTT,CASSSGPLGQPQHF
TRBV30,NA,TRBJ2-2,NA,TGTGCCTGGACGCCTCCAGGATTCGGGGAGCTGTTTTTT,CAWTPPGFGELFF
TRBV5-1,NA,TRBJ1-4,NA,TGCGCCAGCAGCTTGAGCGGGGATGAAAAACTGTTTTTT,CASSLSGDEKLFF
TRBV18,NA,TRBJ2-2,NA,TGTGCCAGCTCACCAAGGAAGACCACCGGGGAGCTGTTTTTT,CASSPRKTTGELFF
TRBV7-2,TRBD1,TRBJ1-6,NA,TGTGCCAGCAGCAGGGACAGTTCACCCCTCCACTTT,CASSRDSSPLHF
TRBV5-5,NA,TRBJ2-6,once,TGTGCCAGCAGACCCGGGACGGCGATCTCTGGGGCCAACGTCCTGACTTTC,CASRPGTAISGANVLTF
TRBV27,NA,TRBJ2-6,NA,TGTGCCAGCAGCCGTAGCCAGGGGACTGGGGCCAACGTCCTGACTTTC,CASSRSQGTGANVLTF
TRBV5-1,TRBD1,TRBJ2-7,NA,TGCGCCAGCAGCGAGGGACAGCCCCCCTACGAGCAGTACTTC,CASSEGQPPYEQYF
TRBV5-1,TRBD1,TRBJ1-2,NA,TGCGCCAGCAGCTTGGAGGGACAGGGTGGCTACACCTTC,CASSLEGQGGYTF
TRBV7-8,TRBD1,TRBJ1-3,many,TGTGCCAGCAGCAAGACAGGGGGATACTCTGGAAACACCATATATTTT,CASSKTGGYSGNTIYF
TRBV11-3,NA,TRBJ2-2,NA,TGTGCCAGCAGCTTACCCCGGGGGGCGGGAGATACCGGGGAGCTGTTTTTT,CASSLPRGAGDTGELFF
TRBV4-3,NA,TRBJ2-7,few,TGCGCCAGCAGCCAAGATCTCCAGTCCAGTGCCTACGAGCAGTACTTC,CASSQDLQSSAYEQYF
TRBV7-9,TRBD1,TRBJ1-1,once,TGTGCCAGCAGCCTCCTGGCAGGGGGCGCTGAAGCTTTCTTT,CASSLLAGGAEAFF
TRBV2,NA,TRBJ1-2,NA,TGTGCCAGCCGGCGGGAATCTTTGGGGGGCTACACCTTC,CASRRESLGGYTF
TRBV5-1,TRBD1,TRBJ1-1,NA,TGCGCCAGCAGCTTATCAGGGGGCGGCACTGAAGCTTTCTTT,CASSLSGGGTEAFF
TRBV4-1,NA,TRBJ2-7,NA,TGCGCCAGCAGCCCCTTTCTCTTCTCCTACGAGCAGTACTTC,CASSPFLFSYEQYF
TRBV5-1,TRBD2,TRBJ2-7,NA,TGCGCCAGCAGCCAGTCTGGGTCTAGCGGACGTACCTACGAGCAGTACTTC,CASSQSGSSGRTYEQYF
TRBV15,TRBD1,TRBJ1-4,NA,TGTGCCACCAGCGATACAGGGGGCAAAGCACGTGTAACTAATGAAAAACTGTTTTTT,CATSDTGGKARVTNEKLFF
TRBV10-2,NA,TRBJ1-3,NA,TGCGCCAGCAGTCCAGGCTCTGGAAACACCATATATTTT,CASSPGSGNTIYF
TRBV5-4,NA,TRBJ1-6,NA,TGTGCCAGCAGCGCTGGGCAGGGACTTTCACCCCTCCACTTT,CASSAGQGLSPLHF
TRBV29-1,NA,TRBJ2-3,NA,TGCAGCGTGGCCAAAGCGACGGAGACAGATACGCAGTATTTT,CSVAKATETDTQYF
TRBV6-4,TRBD1,TRBJ2-2,few,TGTGCCAGCAGTGACTCGAGGCTGGAGTGGACAGGTAAGTTTAAGGACACCGGGGAGCTGTTTTTT,CASSDSRLEWTGKFKDTGELFF
TRBV5-1,TRBD2,TRBJ2-1,NA,TGCGCCAGCAGCCCACGACTAGCGGGAGGAACCTACAATGAGCAGTTCTTC,CASSPRLAGGTYNEQFF
TRBV11-2,TRBD2,TRBJ2-3,NA,TGTGCCAGCAGCTTGTACGCTAGCGGAAACACAGATACGCAGTATTTT,CASSLYASGNTDTQYF
TRBV21-1,NA,TRBJ2-7,NA,TGTGCCAGCAGCAAAGGGGTGTCGGGGCGAGACTACGAGCAGTACTTC,CASSKGVSGRDYEQYF
TRBV30,NA,TRBJ2-1,NA,TGTGCCTGGCAAGGGTTGAATGAGCAGTTCTTC,CAWQGLNEQFF
TRBV2,TRBD2,TRBJ2-5,NA,TGTGCCAGCAGCTCGACTAGCCGACAAGAGACCCAGTACTTC,CASSSTSRQETQYF
TRBV2,TRBD1,TRBJ1-2,NA,TGTGCCAGCAGTGTGTACAGGGGGCAGGGCTATGGCTACACCTTC,CASSVYRGQGYGYTF
TRBV14,NA,TRBJ1-2,few,TGTGCCAGCAGCCTAGGGCCGATCTATGGCTACACCTTC,CASSLGPIYGYTF
TRBV28,NA,TRBJ1-1,few,TGTGCCAGCAGTGCTGACAGAAGTCTCGCTTTCTTT,CASSADRSLAFF
TRBV7-2,NA,TRBJ2-1,NA,TGTGCCAGCAGCTTAGGGCCCCCCGGCTTCAATGAGCAGTTCTTC,CASSLGPPGFNEQFF
TRBV29-1,NA,TRBJ2-7,NA,TGCAGCGTTGTAATTGGGTCCTCCTACGAGCAGTACTTC,CSVVIGSSYEQYF
TRBV6-1,NA,TRBJ1-2,NA,TGTGCCAGCAGCTACCGGGATCAGAACTATGGCTACACCTTC,CASSYRDQNYGYTF
TRBV12-2,NA,TRBJ2-7,once,TGTGCAAGTCGCTTAAAGAGGAGGGTTCGGCTAGGGCACTACGAGCAGTACTTC,CASRLKRRVRLGHYEQYF
TRBV5-1,TRBD1,TRBJ2-7,NA,TGCGCCAGCAGGGGACAGGGCGACGAGCAGTACTTC,CASRGQGDEQYF
TRBV5-1,TRBD1,TRBJ1-1,NA,TGCGCCAGCAGCGGAGGGACAGTCACTGAAGCTTTCTTT,CASSGGTVTEAFF
TRBV13,TRBD1,TRBJ2-3,NA,TGTGCCAGCAGCTCTACAGGGGTGGCGGCAGATACGCAGTATTTT,CASSSTGVAADTQYF
TRBV6-4,NA,TRBJ1-4,NA,TGTGCCATTGGGGTGGAAAAACTGTTTTTT,CAIGVEKLFF
TRBV5-6,NA,TRBJ2-3,NA,TGTGCCAGCAGCTTCATGGCGGTCACAGATACGCAGTATTTT,CASSFMAVTDTQYF